The entry that follows covers one T cell receptor beta chain sequence. The antigen is undetermined. Between the trimmed V and J ends, which lost 6 bases and 5 bases, there was a span of 13 bases. Germline V gene sequence: CDR1 SQVTM, CDR2 ANQGSEA. The CDR3 has 12 residues. The data were taken from a study of cytomegalovirus exposure and HLA in healthy donors. Study-wide findings and caveats: Clonal expansion, a later analysis showed, was greater in HLA-associated TCR beta chains than in equally common others. Presence/absence results assume similar sequencing depth per donor, which may not hold. Rare TCR sequences predominated, though certain public TCRs were found in many donors.

PCR was performed using 60 Vbeta and 13 Jbeta primers. The protocol was immunoSEQ multiplex PCR, while the TCRdb copy is restricted to in-frame clones and leaves out a portion. The table has fewer than 85,000 clones, about 79% seen once. Input material: PBMCs. The chain uses TRBV29-1 and TRBJ2-5; maybe TRBD2 (5 bases). The source of this sequence is a man younger than 30 in good health and CMV-seropositive. The DNA for the CDR3 is TGCAGCGTCAAATCTCCGGGGGAGACCCAGTACTTC. It specifies CSVKSPGETQYF.